The present TCR beta chain was sequenced within a study of Graves' ophthalmopathy and Graves' hyperthyroidism. About the study: Peripheral blood sampling occurred at initial diagnosis, before any treatment.

Diagnoses were established from clinical symptoms, serum thyroxine, TRAb, thyroid ultrasound and orbital computed tomography. Study-level points and caveats: Using a 13-signature model, the authors split ophthalmopathy from stable hyperthyroidism, with roughly 91% sensitivity and around 84% specificity. In blood, most expanded thyroid clonotypes above 0.001 frequency were also detected.

RNA transcripts served as template for amplifying TCR beta CDR3 sequences. In the first round, RT-PCR was carried out with HTBI primers, and a multiplex PCR formed the second round. TCRdb processed the multiplex PCR reads anew with MiXCR; each CDR3 protein has one entry. The sample gives over 200,000 distinct CDR3 sequences, under 30% of which show up once; 8.5% to 9.5% is in the top ten. Turning to this clonotype: The target antigen is unknown.

The V gene's germline CDR1 is MNHNS and CDR2 SASEGT. The trim removed 8 bases at V and 1 base at J, leaving 5 bases unmatched. This CDR3 has 13 amino acids. The clonotype was recovered from a man aged 50-59 years with Graves' ophthalmopathy. This rearrangement joins TRBV6-1 to TRBJ2-7; 7 bases are a match to TRBD2. The specimen sequenced was peripheral blood. The CDR3 DNA follows: TGTGCCAGCGAATCCGGGGGGTCCTACGAGCAGTACTTC. This translates into CASESGGSYEQYF.